This T cell receptor (beta chain) was sequenced in a study of response to subunit inactivated influenza vaccine. Points from the study as a whole: Only a handful of new T cells, the authors suggested, are recruited with each seasonal influenza vaccination.

TCRdb re-analysed the RT-PCR reads in MiXCR, keeping a single row per CDR3 protein. This sample yields over 750,000 distinct CDR3 sequences, of which 21% are seen a single time; 10% belongs to the top ten. The CDR3 covers 13 residues. Per germline, CDR1 SEHNR and CDR2 FQNEAQ (reference sequence). V was shortened by 6 bases and J by 6 bases, with 11 bases between the two germline ends. About this clonotype itself: The antigen is unknown.

V usage is TRBV7-9 and J usage is TRBJ2-2; the D gene is possibly TRBD1 (5 bases). The receptor was derived from a middle-aged man who received an inactivated influenza vaccine. Sequencing used PBMCs from blood, obtained 5 days after vaccination. In nucleotides, the CDR3 is TGTGCCAGCAGTCCAGGGTCTTCCGGGGAGCTGTTTTTT. It encodes CASSPGSSGELFF.